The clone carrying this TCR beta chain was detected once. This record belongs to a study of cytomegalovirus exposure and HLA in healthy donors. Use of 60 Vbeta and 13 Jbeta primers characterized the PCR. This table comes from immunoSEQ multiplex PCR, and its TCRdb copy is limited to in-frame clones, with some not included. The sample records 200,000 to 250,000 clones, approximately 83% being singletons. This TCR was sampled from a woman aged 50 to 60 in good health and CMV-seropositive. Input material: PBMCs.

The DNA of the CDR3 is TGCGCCAGCAGACGGACAGGGGGCTCCTACAATGAGCAGTTCTTC. Translating gives CASRRTGGSYNEQFF. The chain employs TRBV5-1 and TRBJ2-1, with TRBD1 identical over 10 bases. J was trimmed by 0 bases and V by 5 bases; bases with no gene match: 2. Germline V lookup: CDR1 SGHRS, CDR2 YFSETQ. The CDR3 is made up of 15 amino acids. The whole variable domain, filled in from reference TRBV5-1 and TRBJ2-1, reads KAGVTQTPRYLIKTRGQQVTLSCSPISGHRSVSWYQQTPGQGLQFLFEYFSETQRNKGNFPGRFSGRQFSNSRSEMNVSTLELGDSALYLCASRRTGGSYNEQFFGPGTRLTVL.